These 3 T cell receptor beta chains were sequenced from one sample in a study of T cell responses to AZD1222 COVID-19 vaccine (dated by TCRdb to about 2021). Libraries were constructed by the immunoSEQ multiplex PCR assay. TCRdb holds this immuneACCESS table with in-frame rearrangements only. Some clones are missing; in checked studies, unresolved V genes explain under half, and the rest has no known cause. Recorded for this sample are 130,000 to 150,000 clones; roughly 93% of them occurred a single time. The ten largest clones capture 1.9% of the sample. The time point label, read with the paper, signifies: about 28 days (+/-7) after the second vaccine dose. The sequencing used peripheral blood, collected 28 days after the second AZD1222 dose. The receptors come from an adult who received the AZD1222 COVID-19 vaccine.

The CDR3, as DNA: TGTGCCAGCAGCCCTCGGGACGGGCGATCCGACGAGCAGTACTTC. This translates into CASSPRDGRSDEQYF. The genes are TRBV9 and TRBJ2-7, with D perhaps TRBD1 or TRBD2 (5 bases each). Looked up from germline, CDR1 is SGDLS and CDR2 is YYNGEE. This CDR3 is 15 amino acids long. Trimming cost V 4 bases and J 5 bases, with 19 bases left between them. The complete variable domain, with remaining parts taken from reference TRBV9 and TRBJ2-7, reads DSGVTQTPKHLITATGQRVTLRCSPRSGDLSVYWYQQSLDQGLQFLIQYYNGEERAKGNILERFSAQQFPDLHSELNLSSLELGDSALYFCASSPRDGRSDEQYFGPGTRLTVT.

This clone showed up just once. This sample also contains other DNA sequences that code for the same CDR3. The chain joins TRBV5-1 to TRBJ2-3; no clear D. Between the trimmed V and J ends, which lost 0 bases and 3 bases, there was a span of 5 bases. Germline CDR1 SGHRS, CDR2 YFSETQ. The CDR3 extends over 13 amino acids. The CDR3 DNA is TGCGCCAGCAGCTTGGTGGGTACAGATACGCAGTATTTT. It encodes CASSLVGTDTQYF. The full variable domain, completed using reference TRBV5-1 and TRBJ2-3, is KAGVTQTPRYLIKTRGQQVTLSCSPISGHRSVSWYQQTPGQGLQFLFEYFSETQRNKGNFPGRFSGRQFSNSRSEMNVSTLELGDSALYLCASSLVGTDTQYFGPGTRLTVL.

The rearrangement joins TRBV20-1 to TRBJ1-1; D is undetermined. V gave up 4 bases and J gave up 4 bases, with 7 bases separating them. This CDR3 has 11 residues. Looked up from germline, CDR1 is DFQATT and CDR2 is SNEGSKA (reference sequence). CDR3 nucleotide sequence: TGCAGTGCTATTGTGGTCACTGAAGCTTTCTTT. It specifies CSAIVVTEAFF.